This is a list of T cell receptor beta chains from one sample in a study of control samples from healthy donors and cancer patients. Only in-frame clones appear in the TCRdb table, and some are missing; sequencing was by immunoSEQ multiplex PCR. This sample yields about 150,000 clones, of which around 94% are seen a single time; 14% belongs to the top ten. The source material was PBMCs. The source of these receptors is a man in his 60s with colorectal cancer. Both conserved end residues are trimmed from each CDR3. Fields, in order: J gene, V gene, CDR3 protein.

TRBJ1-1 | TRBV3-1/TRBV3-2 | ASSPNRYRLPEAF
TRBJ2-7 | TRBV7-9 | ASSQTTGTGGYEQY
TRBJ1-2 | TRBV5-5 | ASSASGTNNYGYT
TRBJ2-7 | TRBV20-1 | SASEGSYEQY
TRBJ1-2 | TRBV6-5 | ASSSVNYGYT
TRBJ2-4 | TRBV18 | ASSPITGLAKNIQY
TRBJ1-5 | TRBV19 | ASKDRVLSNQPQH
TRBJ2-5 | TRBV5-4 | ASSFGGGPSLETQY
TRBJ2-1 | TRBV5-5 | ASSLFGRNNEQF
TRBJ1-4 | TRBV30 | AWSGDRHEKLF
TRBJ2-5 | TRBV7-6 | ASSLACGGGETQY
TRBJ1-3 | TRBV30 | AWRTTGVAGNTIY
TRBJ1-1 | TRBV11-1 | ASSATTGMNTEAF
TRBJ1-6 | TRBV5-6 | ASSSITGQGGRSPLH
TRBJ2-1 | TRBV4-1 | ASSLASGGAVEQF
TRBJ2-2 | TRBV19 | ASRAGGTGELF
TRBJ2-1 | TRBV5-1 | ASSFLSDSDSYNEQF
TRBJ1-2 | TRBV7-9 | ASSPLSGQGAWYGYT
TRBJ2-4 | TRBV4-1 | ASSQVTRGSAENIQY
TRBJ1-2 | TRBV6-5 | ASRTTGNEGGYT
TRBJ1-1 | TRBV7-2 | ASSLDRDKIMNTEAF
TRBJ1-3 | TRBV3-1/TRBV3-2 | ASSQVGNTIY
TRBJ2-2 | TRBV4-1 | ASSHGGLAARGGELF
TRBJ2-3 | TRBV24-1 | ATSDSWADTQY
TRBJ2-7 | TRBV6-5 | ASKSVRDSSYEQY
TRBJ1-2 | TRBV29-1 | SVDGTADYGYT
TRBJ2-7 | TRBV4-1 | ASSRADSSYEQY
TRBJ2-5 | TRBV5-1 | ASSPQGGETQY
TRBJ2-7 | TRBV2 | ASSAGGGEQY
TRBJ1-1 | TRBV28 | ASSFREPNTEAF
TRBJ1-5 | TRBV29-1 | SVSDGFDQPQH
TRBJ1-4 | TRBV19 | ASSIRTYRGDEKLF
TRBJ2-3 | TRBV27 | ASSLSGHFTDTQY
TRBJ1-1 | TRBV19 | ASSRIPYTEAF
TRBJ2-5 | TRBV29-1 | SVDQETQY
TRBJ1-4 | TRBV6-5 | ASSPRQGIEKLF
TRBJ2-7 | TRBV7-9 | ASSPRSAYEQY
TRBJ2-1 | TRBV5-1 | ASSFTPLTGKRNEQF
TRBJ1-5 | TRBV6-6 | ASSPGWGEANQPQH
TRBJ2-5 | TRBV4-3 | ASSQGLAMGETQY
TRBJ2-4 | TRBV30 | AWSVGAKNIQY
TRBJ1-1 | TRBV24-1 | ATSDPDRGPEAF
TRBJ2-5 | TRBV3-1/TRBV3-2 | ASSRGMGAVGETQY
TRBJ1-2 | TRBV19 | ASTLSDRGRSNYGYT
TRBJ2-7 | TRBV6-2/TRBV6-3 | ASSSYLAGGSKNEQY
TRBJ2-7 | TRBV5-4 | ASSAGPLLEREQY
TRBJ2-1 | TRBV5-1 | ASSPPSGGANEQF
TRBJ1-6 | TRBV7-2 | ASSLDRSYNSPLH
TRBJ1-4 | TRBV4-3 | ASSQDFRRVGEKLF
TRBJ1-1 | TRBV11-2 | ASSLVTGGMNTEAF
TRBJ2-1 | TRBV28 | ASSPLAGSYNEQF
TRBJ2-3 | TRBV10-2 | ASIGPGSGTQY
TRBJ1-3 | TRBV19 | ASSIRQGLWNTIY
TRBJ2-7 | TRBV7-8 | ASSLGGGYEQY
TRBJ2-5 | TRBV6-5 | ASSYSKETQY